The clone carrying this T cell receptor beta chain was seen many times. What it binds is unknown. From the germline J gene comes the end of the CDR3, since the read stops 3 residues before it. This sample was included in a study of T cell clonality in common variable immunodeficiency. Using immunoSEQ multiplex PCR, the repertoire was profiled, and TCRdb retains in-frame clones only, with some absent. Sampling found 40,000 to 45,000 clones, none seen once. Study-level findings and limits: CVID subjects showed higher TCRbeta clonality than healthy controls. Links between repertoire features and CVID complications were heterogeneity-limited. Compared with controls, CVID subjects had fewer shared TCRbeta clones. In common variable immunodeficiency, TCR beta chains reportedly carried fewer deletions and N-nucleotide insertions.

V shed 6 bases and J 4 bases; nucleotides not matched to a gene: 3. This CDR3 is 12 amino acids long. CDR1 is SGHTA, CDR2 FQGNSA, per germline. The TCR sequence derives from a person aged 18 to 75 in good health. Material: peripheral blood mononuclear cells. The chain joins TRBV7-2 to TRBJ2-7; 7 bases agree with TRBD2. CDR3 in amino acids: CASRGGAYEQYF. The covered CDR3 bases are TGTGCCAGCAGGGGAGGGGCGTACGAG.